These 29 T cell receptor beta chains share one sample of origin, sequenced in a study of blood T cell repertoires in COVID-19. Using immunoSEQ multiplex PCR, the repertoire was profiled, and TCRdb retains in-frame clones only, with some absent. Of some 490,000 clones listed, 88% are singletons. Material for sequencing was PBMCs or T cells enriched from blood (not recorded which). Receptor source: a woman aged 60 to 75 who had recovered from COVID-19.

The V call is TRBV11-2, the J call TRBJ1-1; D remains unclear. The CDR3 contains 12 residues. From germline, CDR1 is SGHAT and CDR2 FQNNGV. V dropped 1 base and J dropped 7 bases, with 7 bases sitting between them. The CDR3 is CASSLVRYEAFF. CDR3 nucleotide sequence: TGTGCCAGCAGCTTAGTCAGGTATGAAGCTTTCTTT.

This clone was counted a single time. The chain has TRBV5-4 and TRBJ2-7; 8 bases agree with TRBD2. The germline CDR1 and CDR2 sequences are SGHNT and YYREEE (reference sequence). The CDR3 totals 16 residues. With V trimmed by 4 bases and J by 0 bases, 9 bases remained unmatched. CDR3 in amino acids: CASSPGGVAASYEQYF. The CDR3, as DNA: TGTGCCAGCAGCCCGGGAGGGGTAGCGGCCTCCTACGAGCAGTACTTC.

The rearrangement joins TRBV19 to TRBJ2-4; tentatively, D is TRBD2 (7 bases). The V end lost 3 bases, the J end lost 0 bases, and 15 bases lay between the germline ends. Germline CDR1 and CDR2: LNHDA and SQIVND (reference sequence). The CDR3 is 17 residues long. The CDR3: CASSMGRGAAAKNIQYF. The CDR3 region has the DNA TGTGCCAGTAGTATGGGTCGGGGGGCCGCAGCCAAAAACATTCAGTACTTC. Full variable domain (rest looked up from reference TRBV19 and TRBJ2-4): DGGITQSPKYLFRKEGQNVTLSCEQNLNHDAMYWYRQDPGQGLRLIYYSQIVNDFQKGDIAEGYSVSREKKESFPLTVTSAQKNPTAFYLCASSMGRGAAAKNIQYFGAGTRLSVL.

The chain recombines TRBV11-3 with TRBJ1-1, with 7 bases that match TRBD1. After removal of 8 bases from V and 7 bases from J, the junction contained 7 bases not matched to a gene. This CDR3 contains 12 residues. Germline-derived CDR1 and CDR2 are SGHNT and YENEEA. CDR3 protein: CASGMRDSEAFF. The CDR3, as DNA: TGTGCCAGCGGAATGAGGGACAGTGAAGCTTTCTTT. Full variable domain (rest looked up from reference TRBV11-3 and TRBJ1-1): EAGVVQSPRYKIIEKKQPVAFWCNPISGHNTLYWYLQNLGQGPELLIRYENEEAVDDSQLPKDRFSAERLKGVDSTLKIQPAELGDSAVYLCASGMRDSEAFFGQGTRLTVV.

The chain combines TRBV7-9 with TRBJ1-2, with D uncertain. The V gene lost 2 bases and the J gene lost 4 bases, with 14 bases spanning the gap. CDR3 size: 15 residues. The germline gives CDR1 SEHNR, CDR2 FQNEAQ (reference sequence). The CDR3 protein is CASSLSAVGGYGYTF. CDR3 sequence (DNA): TGTGCCAGCAGCTTAAGCGCCGTAGGAGGCTATGGCTACACCTTC.

The J gene is TRBJ2-1, the V gene TRBV4-1; perhaps TRBD1 as D (6 bases). Germline CDR1 and CDR2: MGHRA and YSYEKL. This CDR3 has 15 residues. The V and J ends lost 0 bases and 8 bases respectively, with 14 bases between them. This CDR3 is CASSQESESGDEQFF. In DNA form, the CDR3 reads TGCGCCAGCAGCCAAGAGTCCGAATCAGGGGATGAGCAGTTCTTC.

This chain joins TRBV10-2 and TRBJ2-4, with D hard to call. Germline values: CDR1 WSHSY, CDR2 SAAADI. The V end lost 2 bases, the J end lost 6 bases, and 17 bases lay between the germline ends. CDR3 length: 16 amino acids. As DNA, the CDR3 is TGCGCCAGCAGTGAGAACGGAATGTTTGGCGGAAACATTCAGTACTTC. Its protein is CASSENGMFGGNIQYF.

The V call is TRBV3-1 (or the pseudogene TRBV3-2), the J call TRBJ2-5, with D perhaps matching TRBD2 (7 bases). The germline V gene encodes CDR1 LGHDT and CDR2 YNNKEL (reference sequence). The CDR3 has 17 residues. V was pared by 1 base and J by 5 bases, with 20 bases between. In DNA, the CDR3 is TGTGCCAGCAGCCAAGTCTCGGGGGGCATTTTTAGTGAGACCCAGTACTTC. It translates to CASSQVSGGIFSETQYF.

The chain employs TRBV28 and TRBJ2-7, with 10 positions matching TRBD2. The CDR3 runs to 14 residues. Per the germline V gene, CDR1 is MDHEN and CDR2 is SYDVKM. J gave up 3 bases and V 4 bases, and 3 bases lay outside the gene matches. In DNA form, the CDR3 reads TGTGCCAGCAGTTCAGCGGGGGGGCGCTACGAGCAGTACGTC. Amino acid sequence: CASSSAGGRYEQYV.

The V gene is TRBV6-5, the J gene TRBJ2-5, with TRBD1 matching 7 bases. The ends lost 2 bases at V and 1 base at J; junction bases unmatched: 7. This CDR3 contains 16 residues. From germline, CDR1 is MNHEY and CDR2 SVGAGI. The CDR3 here is CASSYGVTGSQETQYF. The CDR3 DNA sequence: TGTGCCAGCAGTTACGGGGTGACAGGGAGCCAAGAGACCCAGTACTTC.

The rearrangement uses TRBV11-3 and TRBJ2-5; no definite D call. There are 14 residues in the CDR3. The germline CDR1 and CDR2 sequences are SGHNT and YENEEA. V lost 1 base and J lost 4, with 10 bases in between. The CDR3 here is CASSLARVTETQYF. DNA for the CDR3: TGTGCCAGCAGCTTAGCCCGGGTCACAGAGACCCAGTACTTC.

This chain links TRBV7-8 with TRBJ2-1; unclear D gene. The CDR3 extends over 14 amino acids. Germline CDR1 SGHVS, CDR2 FQNEAQ. The V end lost 2 bases, the J end lost 7 bases, and 12 bases lay between the germline ends. CDR3 DNA: TGTGCCAGCAGCTTAAGAGAGCGCCCAAATGAGCAGTTCTTC. Translated: CASSLRERPNEQFF.

Here the CDR3 reads CASTNNGLATDTQYF. CDR3 bases: TGTGCCAGTACTAACAATGGACTAGCCACAGATACGCAGTATTTT. V gene TRBV19 combines with J gene TRBJ2-3; 8 bases align to TRBD2. The V gene's germline CDR1 is LNHDA and CDR2 SQIVND (reference sequence). V lost 7 bases and J lost 2; bases outside the gene matches: 8. The CDR3 contains 15 residues.

This sequence joins TRBV27 and TRBJ2-5; TRBD2 matches 8 bases. V was clipped by 4 bases and J by 4 bases; unmatched bases: 8. The CDR3 is 15 residues long. In germline, CDR1 is MNHEY, CDR2 SMNVEV (reference sequence). The CDR3 DNA is TGTGCCAGCAGTTCTCCGGGGGGGCCCCGAGAGACCCAGTACTTC. Its protein product is CASSSPGGPRETQYF.

The chain employs TRBV6-2 or TRBV6-3 and TRBJ2-5; D may be TRBD2 (6 bases). Trimming left V 2 bases short and J 4 bases short, with 14 bases between. The germline gives CDR1 MNHEY, CDR2 SVGEGT. The CDR3 is made up of 15 amino acids. This CDR3 reads CASSYEEEGRETQYF. DNA for the CDR3: TGTGCCAGCAGTTACGAAGAGGAGGGGCGAGAGACCCAGTACTTC.

The rearrangement links TRBV6-1 to TRBJ1-5, with D possibly matching TRBD1 (5 bases). From germline, CDR1 is MNHNS and CDR2 SASEGT. V was trimmed by 2 bases and J by 4 bases, leaving 12 bases between them. The CDR3 is 15 amino acids. The CDR3 loop reads CASSESGTGNQPQHF. The CDR3 nucleotides are TGTGCCAGCAGTGAATCAGGGACTGGGAATCAGCCCCAGCATTTT.

The chain has TRBV5-4 and TRBJ2-7, with D perhaps TRBD2 (6 bases). Germline CDR1 reads SGHNT; CDR2 reads YYREEE (reference sequence). V lost 4 bases and J 3 bases, leaving 14 bases between the germline ends. The CDR3 runs to 14 residues. CDR3 DNA sequence: TGTGCCAGCAGCGACAGTAGGAGGGGCTACGAGCAGTACTTC. This sequence encodes CASSDSRRGYEQYF.

This chain uses TRBV19 with TRBJ1-1, with D possibly TRBD1 on 5 matching bases. This CDR3 is built from 14 residues. V dropped 3 bases and J dropped 1 base, with 9 bases sitting between them. Germline values: CDR1 LNHDA, CDR2 SQIVND (reference sequence). The CDR3 protein is CASSIAGTNTEAFF. The CDR3 nucleotides read TGTGCCAGTAGTATTGCGGGGACGAACACTGAAGCTTTCTTT.

This chain connects TRBV6-4 to TRBJ2-3; TRBD2 matches at 7 bases. CDR1 MRHNA and CDR2 SNTAGT come from the germline V gene. After removal of 6 bases from V and 4 bases from J, the junction contained 7 bases not matched to a gene. The CDR3 sequence is 14 residues long. CDR3 DNA sequence: TGTGCCAGCAGCCCGGGAGGCCGCGCAGATACGCAGTATTTT. Its protein product is CASSPGGRADTQYF.

V gene TRBV11-2 combines with J gene TRBJ1-1; the D gene is possibly TRBD1 (5 bases). The germline V and J ends were trimmed by 1 base and 6 bases, with 12 bases remaining between them. From germline, CDR1 is SGHAT and CDR2 FQNNGV. The CDR3 is made up of 14 amino acids. The CDR3 region is CASSLAGVGSEAFF. CDR3 coding DNA: TGTGCCAGCAGCTTAGCGGGGGTCGGGTCTGAAGCTTTCTTT.

V and J are TRBV19 and TRBJ2-4; the D gene is possibly TRBD1 (5 bases). The CDR3 contains 15 residues. With 5 bases removed from V and 3 bases from J, the gap between germline ends came to 14 bases. Germline V gene lookup returns CDR1 LNHDA and CDR2 SQIVND (reference sequence). For the CDR3, the DNA is TGTGCCAGTAGTCCAAGGGGCCAGGTCAAAAACATTCAGTACTTC. Its translation is CASSPRGQVKNIQYF.

This clone turned up a few times. This rearrangement joins TRBV3-1 (or the pseudogene TRBV3-2) to TRBJ1-2; no definite D call. The CDR3 totals 12 residues. Trimming removed 5 bases from V and 5 bases from J, with 9 bases in between. CDR1 and CDR2 (germline): LGHDT, YNNKEL (reference sequence). The CDR3: CASSGPWYGYTF. The DNA of the CDR3 is TGTGCCAGCAGCGGCCCCTGGTATGGCTACACCTTC.

V and J are TRBV3-1 (or the pseudogene TRBV3-2) and TRBJ2-3; D call uncertain. Between the trimmed V and J ends, which lost 6 bases and 0 bases, there was a span of 10 bases. There are 14 residues in the CDR3. Germline CDR1 is LGHDT and CDR2 is YNNKEL (reference sequence). The CDR3 is CASSPSGSTDTQYF. The CDR3 coding sequence is TGTGCCAGCAGTCCCTCAGGAAGCACAGATACGCAGTATTTT.

The genes are TRBV9 and TRBJ2-1, with TRBD2 identical over 8 bases. The junction had 11 bases not matched to a gene; V was cut back by 2 bases and J by 7 bases. Germline CDR1 SGDLS, CDR2 YYNGEE. The CDR3 runs 16 residues. CDR3 sequence (DNA): TGTGCCAGCAGCGTGCGCGGGGGGCCGGAGTTGAATGAGCAGTTCTTC. Protein product: CASSVRGGPELNEQFF.

The chain is built from TRBV19 and TRBJ2-2; D is perhaps TRBD2 (5 bases). Trimming shortened V by 5 bases and J by 6 bases, and 10 bases separated the two germline ends. Germline values: CDR1 LNHDA, CDR2 SQIVND (reference sequence). The CDR3 sequence is 13 residues long. The CDR3: CASSFGAAGELFF. The CDR3 bases are TGTGCCAGTAGTTTCGGAGCGGCCGGGGAGCTGTTTTTT.

The rearrangement links TRBV2 to TRBJ1-2, with D unresolved. The V and J ends lost 6 bases and 8 bases respectively, with 7 bases between them. This CDR3 has 10 residues. From germline, CDR1 is SNHLY and CDR2 FYNNEI. The CDR3 region is CASRIGGYTF. DNA of the CDR3: TGTGCCAGCAGGATCGGGGGCTACACCTTC.

This clone was seen just once. V and J are TRBV5-1 and TRBJ1-6; D is possibly TRBD1 (5 bases). This CDR3 has 14 amino acids. V lost 8 bases to trimming and J lost 7 bases, with 16 bases between them. CDR1 is SGHRS, CDR2 YFSETQ, per germline. The CDR3 coding sequence is TGCGCCAGTAGCCAGGAGGGGAGGAATTCACCCCTCCACTTT. Translating it yields CASSQEGRNSPLHF.

The rearrangement links TRBV24-1 to TRBJ1-5; weak D call: TRBD1 (5 bases). There are 15 residues in the CDR3. CDR1 KGHDR and CDR2 SFDVKD come from the germline V gene. V was pared by 4 bases and J by 0 bases, with 9 bases between. CDR3 region: CATSDDSYSNQPQHF. The CDR3 DNA reads TGTGCCACCAGTGACGACAGCTATAGCAATCAGCCCCAGCATTTT.

This chain joins TRBV5-4 and TRBJ2-1, with 8 bases that match TRBD1. Germline CDR1 reads SGHNT; CDR2 reads YYREEE (reference sequence). The CDR3 sequence is 13 residues long. V lost 3 bases and J lost 9; bases outside the gene matches: 5. This CDR3 is CASSSFTGGEQFF. In DNA, the CDR3 is TGTGCCAGCAGCTCCTTTACAGGGGGTGAGCAGTTCTTC.